Below are 21 T cell receptor beta chains sequenced from a single sample in a study of T cells expressing NK-cell markers. TCRdb reprocessed the 5' RACE reads; each CDR3 protein has one entry and no DNA is given. This sample's table has 500,000 to 700,000 distinct CDR3 sequences. Sequencing was performed on blood T cells: a sorted CD56 or NKG2C T cell subset, CD4+ or CD8+ T cells, or bulk PBMC T cells (not recorded which). These receptors were collected from a man aged 18 to 35 in good health.

This rearrangement joins TRBV9 to TRBJ1-2; TCRdb names TRBD1, which stays unverified in the absence of DNA. CDR3 size: 17 residues. Germline V gene data show CDR1 as SGDLS and CDR2 as YYNGEE. The CDR3 loop reads CASSVAAPTGLHYGYTF.

This chain connects TRBV6-5 to TRBJ1-1; TCRdb picks TRBD1, but there is no DNA to check that call. CDR3 size: 14 residues. Germline CDR1 reads MNHEY; CDR2 reads SVGAGI. This CDR3 is CASSYGGVVAEAFF.

The rearrangement uses TRBV6-6 and TRBJ1-5. CDR1 is MNHNY and CDR2 is SVGAGI in the germline V gene (reference sequence). The CDR3 contains 13 residues. CDR3 region: CASSREGSQPQHF.

The chain is built from TRBV6-2 or TRBV6-3 and TRBJ2-1. CDR1 is MNHEY, CDR2 SVGEGT, per germline. There are 16 residues in the CDR3. The CDR3 protein is CASSYPRNTLYNEQFF.

The chain employs TRBV18 and TRBJ1-5. CDR1 is KGHSH, CDR2 LQKENI, per germline. The CDR3 length is 16 residues. CDR3 in amino acids: CASSRAQGDSNQPQHF.

The CDR3 sequence is CATSRERPTSIGADTQYF. The chain employs TRBV15 and TRBJ2-3. The CDR3 consists of 18 residues. Germline V lookup: CDR1 LNHNV, CDR2 YYDKDF (reference sequence).

The chain recombines TRBV12-3 or TRBV12-4 with TRBJ2-4. The CDR3 length is 15 residues. Here the CDR3 reads CASQTLGSAKNIQYF.

This chain joins TRBV29-1 and TRBJ2-6; the TCRdb D gene call, TRBD1, has no DNA to confirm it. From germline, CDR1 is SQVTM and CDR2 ANQGSEA. This CDR3 is built from 16 residues. CDR3 residues: CSVSGTVVSGANVLTF.

The rearrangement joins TRBV27 to TRBJ2-1; TCRdb's D call, TRBD2, is unchecked because there is no DNA. CDR3 length: 16 residues. Germline V CDR1 and CDR2: MNHEY, SMNVEV (reference sequence). The CDR3 sequence: CASSPLAASSYNEQFF.

The rearrangement uses TRBV4-2 and TRBJ2-2. The CDR3 has 12 residues. Germline values: CDR1 LGHNA, CDR2 YNFKEQ. The CDR3 spells CASSSGGGELFF.

V gene TRBV14 combines with J gene TRBJ2-3; the TCRdb call, TRBD1, lacks DNA for checking. Looked up from germline, CDR1 is SGHDN and CDR2 is FVKESK. This CDR3 spans 14 amino acids. CDR3 sequence: CASSQTGVTDTQYF.

V usage is TRBV12-3 or TRBV12-4 and J usage is TRBJ2-4; with no DNA, the TCRdb D assignment of TRBD1 cannot be verified. This CDR3 comprises 18 residues. The CDR3 is CASRSRGGPPIAKNIQYF.

The J gene is TRBJ2-1, the V gene TRBV24-1; TCRdb's D call, TRBD2, is unchecked because there is no DNA. The germline CDR1 and CDR2 sequences are KGHDR and SFDVKD. This CDR3 is built from 18 residues. CDR3: CATSESSSGAPGLAGKLF.

The V call is TRBV6-1, the J call TRBJ2-1; TCRdb designates TRBD2, a call that cannot be tested without DNA. CDR3 length: 15 residues. CDR1 is MNHNS, CDR2 SASEGT, per germline. The CDR3 region is CASSEGWGLVNEQFF.

This chain joins TRBV20-1 and TRBJ2-7; absent DNA, TCRdb's TRBD1 call cannot be checked. The CDR3 is 11 residues long. Germline-derived CDR1 and CDR2 are DFQATT and SNEGSKA (reference sequence). CDR3 sequence: CSALDSERQYF.

V is TRBV6-2 or TRBV6-3 and J is TRBJ2-3; the TCRdb call, TRBD1, lacks DNA for checking. Germline V gives CDR1 MNHEY, CDR2 SVGEGT. This CDR3 is 14 amino acids long. CDR3 protein: CASRPAPGADTQYF.

The rearrangement joins TRBV5-1 to TRBJ2-3; TCRdb gives TRBD1 as the D gene, but with no DNA this cannot be confirmed. The CDR3 has 15 residues. Germline V gene sequence: CDR1 SGHRS, CDR2 YFSETQ. The CDR3 loop reads CASSAQGSSTDTQYF. The whole variable domain, filled in from reference TRBV5-1 and TRBJ2-3, reads KAGVTQTPRYLIKTRGQQVTLSCSPISGHRSVSWYQQTPGQGLQFLFEYFSETQRNKGNFPGRFSGRQFSNSRSEMNVSTLELGDSALYLCASSAQGSSTDTQYFGPGTRLTVL.

The V and J genes are TRBV20-1 and TRBJ2-7. The germline CDR1 and CDR2 sequences are DFQATT and SNEGSKA (reference sequence). The CDR3 has 14 amino acids. The CDR3 is CSVKRQNPYYEQYF.

This chain connects TRBV12-3 or TRBV12-4 to TRBJ1-1; TCRdb lists TRBD1, though no DNA is available to test this call. This CDR3 is built from 13 residues. CDR3 sequence: CASSHRVNTEAFF.

The chain carries TRBV25-1 and TRBJ1-1; there is no DNA to check the TCRdb D call of TRBD1. CDR3 length: 14 residues. Germline-derived CDR1 and CDR2 are MGHDK and SYGVNS. CDR3 sequence: CASSEGTGVTEAFF.

The rearrangement links TRBV15 to TRBJ2-3; TCRdb calls TRBD1, which cannot be checked without DNA. The CDR3 loop spans 14 amino acids. Germline CDR1 reads LNHNV; CDR2 reads YYDKDF (reference sequence). CDR3 protein: CATSPGAVLNTQYF.